These T cell receptor beta chains were read from a single sample in a study of control samples from healthy donors and cancer patients. The assay was immunoSEQ multiplex PCR, and TCRdb's table has in-frame clones only and misses some. Here the sample spans roughly 45,000 clones, about 92% being singletons. The sample comprised PBMCs. These receptors originate from a man aged 25-45 years with colorectal cancer. The CDR3 runs from the conserved cysteine through the conserved F or W. A D gene is named only where the DNA matches it firmly. Only some rows state a clone size, as once, few, many or a class for expanded clones.

d_call	v_call	j_call	clone_size	cdr3_nt	cdr3_aa
-	TRBV3-1/TRBV3-2	TRBJ1-2	-	TGTGCCAGCAGCCATCGCGACAGGTTTAACTATGGCTACACCTTC	CASSHRDRFNYGYTF
-	TRBV27	TRBJ1-5	once	TGTGCCAGCAGTACCCTCGATAGGGTGGGGTATCAGCCCCAGCATTTT	CASSTLDRVGYQPQHF
-	TRBV19	TRBJ1-4	few	TGTGCCAGTAGTCAATATATTCCTAATGAAAAACTGTTTTTT	CASSQYIPNEKLFF
-	TRBV4-1	TRBJ1-5	-	TGCGCCAGCAGCCAAGGTAATGTGGGGGGCAGCAATCAGCCCCAGCATTTT	CASSQGNVGGSNQPQHF
-	TRBV9	TRBJ2-1	-	TGTGCCAGCAGCTCTGGACTGCCGGGCCTTGGGGATGAGCAGTTCTTC	CASSSGLPGLGDEQFF
-	TRBV2	TRBJ1-2	once	TGTGCCAGCAGTGAACGTTCAGTTGGGGGCTACACCTTC	CASSERSVGGYTF
-	TRBV3-1/TRBV3-2	TRBJ1-6	-	TGTGCCAGCAGCCAAGTCTGGAAGGGTGTACCTAATTCACCCCTCCACTTT	CASSQVWKGVPNSPLHF
TRBD2	TRBV7-2	TRBJ2-1	-	TGTGCCAGCAGCACCCAAGCGGGGGGATCCTACAATGAGCAGTTCTTC	CASSTQAGGSYNEQFF
-	TRBV2	TRBJ1-2	-	TGTGCCAGCACTGAAGGCCAGGTAGCTAACTATGGCTACACCTTC	CASTEGQVANYGYTF
TRBD2	TRBV5-1	TRBJ2-1	-	TGCGCCAGCAGCCCTCGGACTAGCGGGGGGTTGGTGGGCAATGAGCAGTTCTTC	CASSPRTSGGLVGNEQFF
-	TRBV11-2	TRBJ1-2	-	TGTGCCAGCAGCCCGCCGGGCAGGAACTATGGCTACACCTTC	CASSPPGRNYGYTF
-	TRBV10-2	TRBJ1-4	-	TGCGCCAGCAGTGATCAGGGGCCAGCAACTAATGAAAAACTGTTTTTT	CASSDQGPATNEKLFF
TRBD2	TRBV6-4	TRBJ2-1	-	TGTGCCAGCAGTGACAGGGGAGGGAATGAGCAGTTCTTC	CASSDRGGNEQFF
-	TRBV11-3	TRBJ2-2	once	TGTGCCAGCAGCTTAGCGGCAGTGCCGAACACCGGGGAGCTGTTTTTT	CASSLAAVPNTGELFF
-	TRBV5-4	TRBJ1-1	-	TGTGCCAGCAGCGGGGGGGGAAACACTGAAGCTTTCTTT	CASSGGGNTEAFF
-	TRBV19	TRBJ1-4	-	TGTGCCAGTAGTCCTGGGGGGCAGGGAGGTGAAAAACTGTTTTTT	CASSPGGQGGEKLFF
TRBD2	TRBV30	TRBJ2-3	-	TGTGCCTGGAGTGATCCTAGCGGGGGCAGCACAGATACGCAGTATTTT	CAWSDPSGGSTDTQYF
-	TRBV3-1/TRBV3-2	TRBJ2-3	-	TGTGCCAGCAGCCCACAAGGGCAGGAAGATACGCAGTATTTT	CASSPQGQEDTQYF
TRBD1	TRBV6-2/TRBV6-3	TRBJ1-5	few	TGTGCCAGCAGTTACAACGAAAGACAGGGGGCAAGGGATCAGCCCCAGCATTTT	CASSYNERQGARDQPQHF
-	TRBV10-2	TRBJ1-6	-	TGCGCCAGCATGGTACAGTATAATTCACCCCTCCACTTT	CASMVQYNSPLHF
-	TRBV25-1	TRBJ2-5	-	TGTGCCAGCAGTAACCACAGGAGATACCAAGAGACCCAGTACTTC	CASSNHRRYQETQYF
TRBD1	TRBV30	TRBJ1-4	-	TGTGCCTGGTCCACAGGGGACCCTTATGAAAAACTGTTTTTT	CAWSTGDPYEKLFF
TRBD1	TRBV6-5	TRBJ2-1	-	TGTGCCAGCAGTTATCGGCAGGGGGCCCGAAATGAGCAGTTCTTC	CASSYRQGARNEQFF
TRBD1	TRBV5-4	TRBJ1-2	-	TGTGCCAGCAGCTCCGGAGGGACAGCGATCTATGGCTACACCTTC	CASSSGGTAIYGYTF
-	TRBV5-6	TRBJ2-1	-	TGTGCCAGCAGCTTGGGAAGCGCAGCCTACAATGAGCAGTTCTTC	CASSLGSAAYNEQFF
TRBD1	TRBV10-3	TRBJ1-2	-	TGTGCCATCAGTGATTCCGGGACAGTGGCCCTTTATGGCTACACCTTC	CAISDSGTVALYGYTF
TRBD2	TRBV13	TRBJ2-1	-	TGTGCCTGTAATCTAGCGGGGAGGTACAATGAGCAGTTCTTC	CACNLAGRYNEQFF
-	TRBV11-3	TRBJ2-2	-	TGTGCCAGCAGCGCCTTGAAGAACACCGGGGAGCTGTTTTTT	CASSALKNTGELFF
-	TRBV5-6	TRBJ1-4	-	TGTGCCAGCAGCTCCCTAGGTCCCGGGCTGTTTTTT	CASSSLGPGLFF
-	TRBV4-3	TRBJ2-7	-	TGCGCCAGCAGCCAAGATTTTCCGGAATCGGGCAGCTACGAGCAGTACTTC	CASSQDFPESGSYEQYF